A selection of T cell receptor beta chains follows, all from one sample in a study of chemoradiotherapy in HPV16-positive cancers. Data came from immunoSEQ multiplex PCR; TCRdb stores just in-frame clones and leaves some out. The table includes about 66,000 clones, 85% to 90% detected once. The sample here was blood, taken from a patient who underwent chemoradiotherapy. Receptor source: a human donor with HPV-associated anogenital cancer. The CDR3 runs from the conserved cysteine through the conserved F or W. The order of the fields is clone size, J gene, V gene, D gene, CDR3 DNA, CDR3 protein. The D gene is left open where the match is weak. Rows give clone size only sometimes, using once, few, many, or a class for an expanded clone.

-,TRBJ2-7,TRBV11-2,TRBD2,TGTGCCAGCAGCCCCTCCACTAGCGGGCGGGAGCAGTACTTC,CASSPSTSGREQYF
few,TRBJ2-1,TRBV11-2,TRBD2,TGTGCCAGCAGCTTAGATGGACTAGCGGACTACAATGAGCAGTTCTTC,CASSLDGLADYNEQFF
-,TRBJ2-7,TRBV6-6,-,TGTGCCAGCACCGGGGGATCTTGGGAGCAGTACTTC,CASTGGSWEQYF
-,TRBJ2-7,TRBV28,-,TGTGCCAGCGGCCTGGACGAGCAGCACTTC,CASGLDEQHF
-,TRBJ1-5,TRBV5-8,-,TGTGCCAGCAGCTTGGAGAAGGGTTATCAGCCCCAGCATTTT,CASSLEKGYQPQHF
once,TRBJ2-7,TRBV4-1,-,TGCGCCAGCAGCCAAGAAAGGACAAAAAACGAGCAGTACTTC,CASSQERTKNEQYF
-,TRBJ2-3,TRBV9,-,TGTGCCAGCAGCGCCGGGTCCGGACCAGATACGCAGTATTTT,CASSAGSGPDTQYF
-,TRBJ2-2,TRBV5-1,TRBD1,TGCGCCAGCAGCGGAGGGACAGGGGCTGGCACCGGGGAGCTGTTTTTT,CASSGGTGAGTGELFF
-,TRBJ1-2,TRBV6-1,-,TGTGCCAGCAGTGAATTCGGGGGGGTTGATGGCTACACCTTC,CASSEFGGVDGYTF
-,TRBJ2-5,TRBV5-6,TRBD2,TGTGCCAGCAGCCCGGGACTAGCGGGGGGATGGGAGACCCAGTACTTC,CASSPGLAGGWETQYF
once,TRBJ2-7,TRBV6-5,TRBD2,TGTGCCAGCAGTTACAGCGGGGGGGTTTACGAGCAGTACTTC,CASSYSGGVYEQYF
once,TRBJ2-6,TRBV28,-,TGTGCCAGCAGACTCAAGCGCGAAGCTCCTCTCTCTGGGGCCAACGTCCTGACTTTC,CASRLKREAPLSGANVLTF
-,TRBJ2-2,TRBV18,TRBD1,TGTGCCAGCTCACCCACCGGGACAGCCAGCACCGGGGAGCTGTTTTTT,CASSPTGTASTGELFF
-,TRBJ2-1,TRBV19,-,TGTGCCAGTAGAGGATCTGCCAGCTCCTACAATGAGCAGTTCTTC,CASRGSASSYNEQFF
-,TRBJ1-2,TRBV30,-,TGTGCCTGGAGGGGGAACTACTATGGCTACACCTTC,CAWRGNYYGYTF
once,TRBJ2-2,TRBV7-6,-,TGTGCCAGCAGCTTAGGGCTAGCGAACACCGGGGAGCTGTTTTTT,CASSLGLANTGELFF
-,TRBJ1-1,TRBV19,-,TGTGCCAGTAGTACCCTGGGGAACACTGAAGCTTTCTTT,CASSTLGNTEAFF
-,TRBJ2-3,TRBV18,TRBD1,TGTGCCAGCACGACGACAGGGGGTCGGACAGATACGCAGTATTTT,CASTTTGGRTDTQYF
-,TRBJ2-2,TRBV7-3,-,TGTGCCAGCAGCTTAACACAGAGTTTCACCGGGGAGCTGTTTTTT,CASSLTQSFTGELFF
-,TRBJ2-3,TRBV5-6,TRBD2,TGTGCCAGCAGCCGGGGGGGGCCCCCGATCCCGAGCACAGATACGCAGTATTTT,CASSRGGPPIPSTDTQYF
once,TRBJ2-4,TRBV25-1,-,TGTGCCAGCAGCTCGGCAGGGGCGGCCAAAAACATTCAGTACTTC,CASSSAGAAKNIQYF
-,TRBJ1-1,TRBV28,-,TGTGCCAGCAGACCGACTAATATGAACACTGAAGCTTTCTTT,CASRPTNMNTEAFF
once,TRBJ2-5,TRBV5-1,TRBD1,TGCGCCAGCAGCCCCCGGACAGGGTCTTATATATACCAAGAGACCCAGTACTTC,CASSPRTGSYIYQETQYF
-,TRBJ1-1,TRBV9,TRBD1,TGTGCCAGCAGCCAAGGGACAGAAAACACTGAAGCTTTCTTT,CASSQGTENTEAFF
-,TRBJ1-2,TRBV6-5,-,TGTGCCAGCAGTTACTCCATGATGTACGGGAGCTATGGCTACACCTTC,CASSYSMMYGSYGYTF
-,TRBJ1-3,TRBV15,-,TGTGCCACCAGCAGAGATCTGGGGGGATCCGGAAACACCATATATTTT,CATSRDLGGSGNTIYF
-,TRBJ1-5,TRBV6-1,TRBD1,TGTGCCAGCAGCTATCAGGGGGATCAGCAGCCCCAGCATTTT,CASSYQGDQQPQHF
-,TRBJ1-5,TRBV19,TRBD1,TGTGCCAGTAGTCCACGGGACAGGCCTAGCAATCAGCCCCAGCATTTT,CASSPRDRPSNQPQHF
-,TRBJ2-7,TRBV7-2,TRBD2,TGTGCCAGCAGCTTAGCTACCGGACTAGCGGGAGGTTACGAGCAGTACTTC,CASSLATGLAGGYEQYF
once,TRBJ2-2,TRBV5-5,TRBD1,TGTGCCAGCAGCCCTACAGGGGGTTCGTATGTCGGGGAGCTGTTTTTT,CASSPTGGSYVGELFF
few,TRBJ1-1,TRBV29-1,TRBD1,TGCAGCGGTCAGGGGGATGGGGACACTGAAGCTTTCTTT,CSGQGDGDTEAFF
-,TRBJ2-7,TRBV27,TRBD1,TGTGCCAGCAGACCTGACAGGGGGTGGAGCGAGCAGTACTTC,CASRPDRGWSEQYF
-,TRBJ2-3,TRBV29-1,TRBD1,TGCAGCGTTGAACGCGGACAGGGGGATTTAGATACGCAGTATTTT,CSVERGQGDLDTQYF
-,TRBJ2-1,TRBV5-1,TRBD1,TGCGCCAGCAGCCGGGCCGGGACAGGGAATCATGAGCAGTTCTTC,CASSRAGTGNHEQFF
-,TRBJ1-5,TRBV5-4,-,TGTGCCAGCAGCCCCTATACAAGGGATCAGCCCCAGCATTTT,CASSPYTRDQPQHF
-,TRBJ1-6,TRBV5-4,TRBD1,TGTGCCAGCACCACACAGGGGGCGCCGAATTCACCCCTCCACTTT,CASTTQGAPNSPLHF
few,TRBJ2-7,TRBV7-9,-,TGTGCCAGCAGCTTGAGCTCCTACGAGCAGTACTTC,CASSLSSYEQYF
-,TRBJ2-3,TRBV10-3,-,TGTGCCACCCATACTACCGCTAGCACAGATACGCAGTATTTT,CATHTTASTDTQYF
-,TRBJ1-1,TRBV29-1,-,TGCAGCGTTGGACAGATGAACACTGAAGCTTTCTTT,CSVGQMNTEAFF
-,TRBJ1-1,TRBV11-1,TRBD1,TGTGCCAGCAGCACGGACAGGGGTCCTGAAGCTTTCTTT,CASSTDRGPEAFF
-,TRBJ2-2,TRBV5-6,TRBD2,TGTGCCAGCAGCTTAGCCGGGACTAGCGGTCGACGCACCGGGGAGCTGTTTTTT,CASSLAGTSGRRTGELFF
-,TRBJ1-4,TRBV7-6,TRBD1,TGTGCCAGCAGCTTTTCTAGGACAGGGAATGAAAAACTGTTTTTT,CASSFSRTGNEKLFF